This is a list of T cell receptor beta chains from one sample in a study of T-cell reconstitution after alpha-beta-depleted transplantation in children. A single record per CDR3 protein comes from TCRdb applying MiXCR to the PCR reads. The sample includes around 300,000 distinct CDR3 sequences, 23% of them seen just once. Sequenced material: PBMCs, mostly from graft donor cells, taken 180 days after TCRalphabeta/CD19-depleted stem cell transplant. The receptors shown here come from a male patient younger than 18 who had a stem cell transplant for acute lymphoblastic leukemia, so the T cells may come from the graft donor. The CDR3 runs from the conserved cysteine through the conserved F or W. The D gene is left open where the match is weak. Not all rows give a size; the values are once, few, many and, for expanded clones, a class.

j_gene	abundance	v_gene	d_gene	CDR3nt	CDR3aa
TRBJ2-5	few	TRBV6-5	TRBD1	TGTGCCAGCAGTTACGCGGACAGGGTCCAAGAGACCCAGTACTTC	CASSYADRVQETQYF
TRBJ1-5	.	TRBV5-1	TRBD1	TGCGCCAGCAGCTGGACAGGGAAACAGCCCCAGCATTTT	CASSWTGKQPQHF
TRBJ1-6	.	TRBV20-1	.	TGCAGTGCTAGAGATCAGGGGCGGTCGCGATATAATTCACCCCTCCACTTT	CSARDQGRSRYNSPLHF
TRBJ2-2	.	TRBV2	.	TGTGCCAGAACAGGAAACACCGGGGAGCTGTTTTTT	CARTGNTGELFF
TRBJ2-2	.	TRBV5-1	.	TGCGCCAGCAGCTTGGAAGATAACGGGGAGCTGTTTTTT	CASSLEDNGELFF
TRBJ2-5	many	TRBV5-1	.	TGCGCCAGCAGCTTATGGGAGCAAGAGACCCAGTACTTC	CASSLWEQETQYF
TRBJ2-1	many	TRBV5-1	.	TGCGCCAGCAGCGAGGTGGGGACCCACAATGAGCAGTTCTTC	CASSEVGTHNEQFF
TRBJ2-3	few	TRBV4-1	.	TGCGCCAGCAGCCCGCTAGGAAGGGGTACAGATACGCAGTATTTT	CASSPLGRGTDTQYF
TRBJ2-7	few	TRBV20-1	TRBD1	TGCAGTGCTAGAGGGGGTGAGTGGGACAGGGGATCCTACGAGCAGTACTTC	CSARGGEWDRGSYEQYF
TRBJ1-4	.	TRBV10-3	TRBD1	TGTGCCATCAGTCGGGGACAGGGCAATAATGAAAAACTGTTTTTT	CAISRGQGNNEKLFF
TRBJ2-1	.	TRBV28	.	TGTGCCAGCAGTTTATGGGCCAGGGAAAATGAGCAGTTCTTC	CASSLWARENEQFF
TRBJ2-7	.	TRBV5-6	.	TGTGCCAGCAGCAGACGAACTAGGGTACACTCCTACGAGCAGTACTTC	CASSRRTRVHSYEQYF
TRBJ2-7	.	TRBV5-1	.	TGCGCCAGCAGCTTGAAAACGGTACAGGGCTGTTACGAGCAGTACTTC	CASSLKTVQGCYEQYF
TRBJ2-3	.	TRBV4-1	.	TGCGCCAGCAGCCGATCTGAACTAGATTACACAGATACGCAGTATTTT	CASSRSELDYTDTQYF
TRBJ2-7	many	TRBV12-3/TRBV12-4	TRBD2	TGTGCCAGCAGTTTCTCTAGCGGCCCCTACGAGCAGTACTTC	CASSFSSGPYEQYF
TRBJ2-7	.	TRBV4-1	.	TGCGCCAGCAGGGGGGACATATACTCCTACGAGCAGTACTTC	CASRGDIYSYEQYF
TRBJ2-2	.	TRBV29-1	.	TGCAGCGTTGTCTCGGTGGGGGGCATTGCTACCGGGGAGCTGTTTTTT	CSVVSVGGIATGELFF
TRBJ2-3	.	TRBV7-7	.	TGTGCCAGCAGCTTAGTTGGGCAGGGCAAGCAGTATTTT	CASSLVGQGKQYF
TRBJ2-7	.	TRBV7-8	.	TGTGCCAGCAGCTTAGGGGTAGCCTACGAGCAGTACTTC	CASSLGVAYEQYF
TRBJ2-1	.	TRBV11-2	TRBD1	TGTGCCAGCAGCTGGGCCGGGACAGGGTACAATGAGCAGTTCTTC	CASSWAGTGYNEQFF
TRBJ2-3	.	TRBV2	TRBD2	TGTGCCTCATCGACTAGCGGGAGAACAGATACGCAGTATTTT	CASSTSGRTDTQYF
TRBJ2-7	.	TRBV20-1	TRBD1	TGCAGTGCTAGAGTTGGGTCTAGGGGGCCCTCCGAGCAGTACTTC	CSARVGSRGPSEQYF
TRBJ2-3	few	TRBV20-1	.	TGCAGTGCTATTCCATCGCGGGGCACAGATACGCAGTATTTT	CSAIPSRGTDTQYF
TRBJ2-3	few	TRBV27	.	TGTGCCAGCAGTGGAACCGGGGGACTTCTGGGCACAGATACGCAGTATTTT	CASSGTGGLLGTDTQYF
TRBJ2-7	.	TRBV12-3/TRBV12-4	.	TGTGCCAGCAGGGCGGGGACAGACCTACGGGAGCAGTACTTC	CASRAGTDLREQYF
TRBJ2-7	few	TRBV7-9	TRBD1	TGTGCCAGCAGCGGAGACAGGGGATACTACGAGCAGTACTTC	CASSGDRGYYEQYF
TRBJ2-5	.	TRBV27	TRBD2	TGTGCCAGCAGTCCCAGGACTAGCGGGGAGACCCAGTACTTC	CASSPRTSGETQYF
TRBJ2-7	.	TRBV25-1	.	TGTGCCAGCGCGTATGCAGGTAACGAGCAGTACTTC	CASAYAGNEQYF
TRBJ1-5	.	TRBV12-3/TRBV12-4	.	TGTGCCAGCAGCTTCAGAGGGCTGAGGCAGCCCCAGCATTTT	CASSFRGLRQPQHF
TRBJ2-6	few	TRBV7-3	.	TGTGCCAGCAGCTTAATGCCCCACAGGATCTTCTCTGGGGCCAACGTCCTGACTTTC	CASSLMPHRIFSGANVLTF
TRBJ2-5	.	TRBV7-2	.	TGTGCCAGCAGCTTAGGGACTATAGAAAAAGAGACCCAGTACTTC	CASSLGTIEKETQYF
TRBJ2-2	few	TRBV7-2	.	TGTGCCAGCAGCTTAGCTAACAGGAACACCGGGGAGCTGTTTTTT	CASSLANRNTGELFF
TRBJ2-7	few	TRBV5-1	TRBD1	TGCGCCAGCAGCTTTGAGGGGGCTGGGGCCTACGAGCAGTACTTC	CASSFEGAGAYEQYF
TRBJ2-1	many	TRBV12-3/TRBV12-4	.	TGTGCCAGCAGGAGTACTTTCTCCTACAATGAGCAGTTCTTC	CASRSTFSYNEQFF
TRBJ2-2	once	TRBV5-1	.	TGCGCCAGCAGCTTGGTTGCCCCGAGGAGGGCCTGGACCGGGGAGCTGTTTTTT	CASSLVAPRRAWTGELFF
TRBJ2-1	.	TRBV27	TRBD2	TGTGCCAGCAGTGTTATAGCCGGGACTAGCGGGATAGATGAGCAGTTCTTC	CASSVIAGTSGIDEQFF
TRBJ2-1	.	TRBV5-1	TRBD2	TGCGCCAGCAGCTTAACTAGCGGGATCTCCTACAATGAGCAGTTCTTC	CASSLTSGISYNEQFF
TRBJ2-7	few	TRBV11-2	TRBD2	TGTGCCAGCAGCGCCCGACTAGCGGGAATTCTACTACTCGGCGAGCAGTACTTC	CASSARLAGILLLGEQYF
TRBJ2-7	few	TRBV27	.	TGTGCCAGCAGTTTACGGCCAGGGGACGGCTACGAGCAGTACTTC	CASSLRPGDGYEQYF
TRBJ2-2	few	TRBV5-1	TRBD2	TGCGCCAGCAGCTTCGGACGGGAGGGCGGGGAGCTGTTTTTT	CASSFGREGGELFF
TRBJ2-7	.	TRBV2	.	TGTGCCAGCACCATGGACGGCTACGAGCAGTACTTC	CASTMDGYEQYF
TRBJ2-7	few	TRBV25-1	TRBD1	TGTGCCAGCAGCCGGGGACAGGGGGCAGACGAGCAGTACTTC	CASSRGQGADEQYF
TRBJ2-5	.	TRBV20-1	.	TGCAGTGCTAGACGGCTAGCCCAAGAGACCCAGTACTTC	CSARRLAQETQYF
TRBJ2-7	few	TRBV28	.	TGTGCCAGCGGATTGATGCTACCCGCCTACGAGCAGTACTTC	CASGLMLPAYEQYF
TRBJ2-7	.	TRBV20-1	TRBD1	TGCAGTGCTAGAGGGGGGACAGGGATGAACGAGCAGTACTTC	CSARGGTGMNEQYF
TRBJ1-4	.	TRBV4-1	.	TGCGCCAGCAGCCAAACAGGGCTAGGGAGTGAAAAACTGTTTTTT	CASSQTGLGSEKLFF
TRBJ1-2	once	TRBV2	.	TGTGCCAGCAATCTGGGTAGAAACTATGGCTACACCTTC	CASNLGRNYGYTF
TRBJ1-2	.	TRBV9	.	TGTGCCAGCAGCGTAGTGAGGGGGTATGGTCATGGCTACACCTTC	CASSVVRGYGHGYTF
TRBJ1-5	.	TRBV5-6	TRBD1	TGTGCCAGCAGCTTTGGAGGGGCAGGGGGTCAGCCCCAGCATTTT	CASSFGGAGGQPQHF